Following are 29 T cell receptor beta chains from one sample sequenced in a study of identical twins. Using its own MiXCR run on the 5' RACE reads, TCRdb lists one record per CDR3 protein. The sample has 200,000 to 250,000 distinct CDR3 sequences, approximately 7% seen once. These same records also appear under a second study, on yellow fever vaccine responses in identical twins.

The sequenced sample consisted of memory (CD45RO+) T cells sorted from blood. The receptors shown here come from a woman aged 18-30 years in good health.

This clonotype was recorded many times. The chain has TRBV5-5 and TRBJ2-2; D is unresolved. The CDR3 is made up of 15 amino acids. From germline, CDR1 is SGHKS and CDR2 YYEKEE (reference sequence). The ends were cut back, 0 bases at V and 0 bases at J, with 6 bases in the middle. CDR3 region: CASSLDLANTGELFF. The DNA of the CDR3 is TGTGCCAGCAGCTTGGATCTAGCGAACACCGGGGAGCTGTTTTTT.

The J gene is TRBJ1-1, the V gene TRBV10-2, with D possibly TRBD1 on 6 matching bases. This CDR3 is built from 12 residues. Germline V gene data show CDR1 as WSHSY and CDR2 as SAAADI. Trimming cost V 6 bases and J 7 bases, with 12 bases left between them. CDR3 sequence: CASRDRIDEAFF. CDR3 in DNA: TGCGCCAGCAGGGACAGAATAGATGAAGCTTTCTTT.

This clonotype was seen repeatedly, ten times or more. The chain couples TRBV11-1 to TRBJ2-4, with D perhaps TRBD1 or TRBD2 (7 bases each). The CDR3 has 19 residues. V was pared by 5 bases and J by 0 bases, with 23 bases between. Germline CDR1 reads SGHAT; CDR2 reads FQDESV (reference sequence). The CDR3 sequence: CASSTSDREGILAKNIQYF. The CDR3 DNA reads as TGTGCCAGCAGCACCTCCGACAGGGAGGGGATATTAGCCAAAAACATTCAGTACTTC.

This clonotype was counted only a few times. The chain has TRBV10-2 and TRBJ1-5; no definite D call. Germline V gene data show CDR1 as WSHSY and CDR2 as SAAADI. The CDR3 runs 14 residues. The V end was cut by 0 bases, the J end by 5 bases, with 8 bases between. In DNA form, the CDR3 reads TGCGCCAGCAGTGAGTCGGCAGCCTATCAGCCCCAGCATTTT. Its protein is CASSESAAYQPQHF.

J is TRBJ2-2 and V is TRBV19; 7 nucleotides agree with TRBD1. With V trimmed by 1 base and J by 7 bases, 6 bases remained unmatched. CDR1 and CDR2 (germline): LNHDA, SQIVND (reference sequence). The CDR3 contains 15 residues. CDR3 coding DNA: TGTGCCAGTAGTATAGGGGGACAGTCTCACGGGGAGCTGTTTTTT. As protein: CASSIGGQSHGELFF.

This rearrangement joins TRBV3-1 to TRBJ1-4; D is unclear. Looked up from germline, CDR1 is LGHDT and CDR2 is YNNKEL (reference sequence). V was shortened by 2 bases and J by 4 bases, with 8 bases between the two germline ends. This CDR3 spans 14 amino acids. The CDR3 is CASSQSQLNEKLFF. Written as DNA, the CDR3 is TGTGCCAGCAGCCAATCACAGCTTAATGAAAAACTGTTTTTT. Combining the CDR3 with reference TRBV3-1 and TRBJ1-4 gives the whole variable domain DTAVSQTPKYLVTQMGNDKSIKCEQNLGHDTMYWYKQDSKKFLKIMFSYNNKELIINETVPNRFSPKSPDKAHLNLHINSLELGDSAVYFCASSQSQLNEKLFFGSGTQLSVL.

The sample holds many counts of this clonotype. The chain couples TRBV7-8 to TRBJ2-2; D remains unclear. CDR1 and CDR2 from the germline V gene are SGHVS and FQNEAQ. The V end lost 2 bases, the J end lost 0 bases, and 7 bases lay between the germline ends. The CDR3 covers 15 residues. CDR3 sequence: CASSLSLANTGELFF. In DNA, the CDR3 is TGTGCCAGCAGCTTATCCCTAGCGAACACCGGGGAGCTGTTTTTT. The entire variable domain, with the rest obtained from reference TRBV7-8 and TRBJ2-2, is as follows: GAGVSQSPRYKVAKRGQDVALRCDPISGHVSLFWYQQALGQGPEFLTYFQNEAQLDKSGLPSDRFFAERPEGSVSTLKIQRTQQEDSAVYLCASSLSLANTGELFFGEGSRLTVL.

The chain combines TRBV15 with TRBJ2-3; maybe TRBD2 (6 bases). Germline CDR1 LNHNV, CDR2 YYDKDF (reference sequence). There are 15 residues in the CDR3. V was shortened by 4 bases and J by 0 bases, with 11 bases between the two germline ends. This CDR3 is CATSTTRGSTDTQYF. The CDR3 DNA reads TGTGCCACCAGCACGACTAGGGGTAGCACAGATACGCAGTATTTT.

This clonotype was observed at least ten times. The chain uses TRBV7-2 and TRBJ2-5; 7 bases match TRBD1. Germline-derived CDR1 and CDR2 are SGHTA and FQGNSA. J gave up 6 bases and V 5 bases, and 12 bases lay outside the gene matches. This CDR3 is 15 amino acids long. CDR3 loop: CASSPGNRGVKTQYF. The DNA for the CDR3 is TGTGCCAGCAGCCCGGGTAACAGGGGTGTGAAGACCCAGTACTTC.

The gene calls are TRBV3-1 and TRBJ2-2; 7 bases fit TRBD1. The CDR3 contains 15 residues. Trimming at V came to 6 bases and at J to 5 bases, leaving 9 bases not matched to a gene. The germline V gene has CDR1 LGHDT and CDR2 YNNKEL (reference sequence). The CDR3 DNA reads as TGTGCCAGCAGGGTAGGGGACAGTCGAACCGGGGAGCTGTTTTTT. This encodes CASRVGDSRTGELFF. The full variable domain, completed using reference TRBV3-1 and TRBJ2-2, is DTAVSQTPKYLVTQMGNDKSIKCEQNLGHDTMYWYKQDSKKFLKIMFSYNNKELIINETVPNRFSPKSPDKAHLNLHINSLELGDSAVYFCASRVGDSRTGELFFGEGSRLTVL.

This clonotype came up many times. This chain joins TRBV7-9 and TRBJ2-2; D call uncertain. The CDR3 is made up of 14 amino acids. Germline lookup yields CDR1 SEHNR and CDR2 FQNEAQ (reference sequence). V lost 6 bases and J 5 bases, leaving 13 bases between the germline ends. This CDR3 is CASRSSGYTGELFF. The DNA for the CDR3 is TGTGCCAGCAGAAGTTCCGGGTATACCGGGGAGCTGTTTTTT.

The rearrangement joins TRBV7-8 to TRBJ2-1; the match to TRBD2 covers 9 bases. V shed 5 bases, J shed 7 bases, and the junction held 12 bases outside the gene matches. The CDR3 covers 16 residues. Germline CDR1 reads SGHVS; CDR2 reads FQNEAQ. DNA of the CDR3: TGTGCCAGCAGCCCCCCGAGGGCGGGAGGGGTAAATGAGCAGTTCTTC. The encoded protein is CASSPPRAGGVNEQFF. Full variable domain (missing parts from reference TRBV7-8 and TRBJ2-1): GAGVSQSPRYKVAKRGQDVALRCDPISGHVSLFWYQQALGQGPEFLTYFQNEAQLDKSGLPSDRFFAERPEGSVSTLKIQRTQQEDSAVYLCASSPPRAGGVNEQFFGPGTRLTVL.

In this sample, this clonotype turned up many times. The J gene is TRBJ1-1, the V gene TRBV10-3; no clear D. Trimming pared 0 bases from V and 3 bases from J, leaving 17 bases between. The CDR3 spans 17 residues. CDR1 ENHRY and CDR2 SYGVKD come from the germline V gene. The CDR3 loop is CAISESRLGRKDTEAFF. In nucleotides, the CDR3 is TGTGCCATCAGTGAGTCGAGATTAGGGCGGAAGGACACTGAAGCTTTCTTT.

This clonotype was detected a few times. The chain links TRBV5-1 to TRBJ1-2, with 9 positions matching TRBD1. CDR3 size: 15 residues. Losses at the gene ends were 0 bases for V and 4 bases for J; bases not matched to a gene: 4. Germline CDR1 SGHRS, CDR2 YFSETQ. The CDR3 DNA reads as TGCGCCAGCAGCTTGGAGGGACAGGGAACCTATGGCTACACCTTC. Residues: CASSLEGQGTYGYTF.

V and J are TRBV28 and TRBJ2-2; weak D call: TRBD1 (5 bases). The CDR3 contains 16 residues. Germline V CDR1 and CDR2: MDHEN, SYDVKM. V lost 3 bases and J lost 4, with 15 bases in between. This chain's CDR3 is CASSFGQRMATGELFF. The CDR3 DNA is TGTGCCAGCAGTTTCGGACAACGGATGGCCACCGGGGAGCTGTTTTTT.

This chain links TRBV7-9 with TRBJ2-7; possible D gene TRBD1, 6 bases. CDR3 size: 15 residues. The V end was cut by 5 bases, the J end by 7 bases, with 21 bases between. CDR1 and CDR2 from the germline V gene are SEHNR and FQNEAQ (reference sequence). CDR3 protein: CASSLTGNEAREQYV. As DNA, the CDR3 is TGTGCCAGCAGCCTTACAGGGAACGAGGCGCGAGAGCAGTACGTC.

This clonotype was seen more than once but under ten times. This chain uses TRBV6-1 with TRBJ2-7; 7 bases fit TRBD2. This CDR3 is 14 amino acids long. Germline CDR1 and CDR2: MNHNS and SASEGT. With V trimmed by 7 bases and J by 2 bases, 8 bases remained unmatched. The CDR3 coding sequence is TGTGCCAGCAATCCCTGGGAGGGACCCTACGAGCAGTACTTC. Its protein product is CASNPWEGPYEQYF.

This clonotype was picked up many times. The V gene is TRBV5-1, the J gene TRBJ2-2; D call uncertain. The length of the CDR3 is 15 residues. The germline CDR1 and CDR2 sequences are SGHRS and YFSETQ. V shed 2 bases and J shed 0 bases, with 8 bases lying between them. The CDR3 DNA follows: TGCGCCAGCAGCTTTATGCAGGCGAACACCGGGGAGCTGTTTTTT. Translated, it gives CASSFMQANTGELFF.

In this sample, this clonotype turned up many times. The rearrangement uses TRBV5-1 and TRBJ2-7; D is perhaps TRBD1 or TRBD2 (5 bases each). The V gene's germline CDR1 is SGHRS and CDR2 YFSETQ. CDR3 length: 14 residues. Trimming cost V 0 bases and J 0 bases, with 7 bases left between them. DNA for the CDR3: TGCGCCAGCAGCTTGGGGGACCCCTCCTACGAGCAGTACTTC. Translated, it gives CASSLGDPSYEQYF.

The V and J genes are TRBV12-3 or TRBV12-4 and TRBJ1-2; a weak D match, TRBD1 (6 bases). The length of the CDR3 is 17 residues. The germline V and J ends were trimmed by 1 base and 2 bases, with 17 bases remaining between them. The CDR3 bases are TGTGCCAGCAGTTTAGTTCCTACCGGGACAACCAACTATGGCTACACCTTC. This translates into CASSLVPTGTTNYGYTF.

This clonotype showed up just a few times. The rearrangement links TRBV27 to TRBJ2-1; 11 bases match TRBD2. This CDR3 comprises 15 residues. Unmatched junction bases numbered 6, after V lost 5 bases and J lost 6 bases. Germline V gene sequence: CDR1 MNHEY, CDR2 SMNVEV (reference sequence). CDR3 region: CASSPGLADANEQFF. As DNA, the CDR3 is TGTGCCAGCAGTCCGGGACTAGCGGATGCCAATGAGCAGTTCTTC.

This CDR3 is CASSLRSWGGRETQYF. The CDR3 bases are TGTGCCAGCAGTTTAAGGTCTTGGGGGGGACGAGAGACCCAGTACTTC. The chain couples TRBV28 to TRBJ2-5; 7 positions agree with TRBD2. The CDR3 sequence is 16 residues long. Germline values: CDR1 MDHEN, CDR2 SYDVKM. Trimming took 2 bases from V and 4 from J; bases not matched to a gene: 10.

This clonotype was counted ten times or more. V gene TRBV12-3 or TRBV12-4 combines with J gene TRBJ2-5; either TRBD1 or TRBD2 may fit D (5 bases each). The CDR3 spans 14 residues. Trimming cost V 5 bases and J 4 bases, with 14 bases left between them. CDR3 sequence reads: CASSPAGGGETQYF. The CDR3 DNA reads TGTGCCAGCAGTCCCGCGGGTGGGGGAGAGACCCAGTACTTC.

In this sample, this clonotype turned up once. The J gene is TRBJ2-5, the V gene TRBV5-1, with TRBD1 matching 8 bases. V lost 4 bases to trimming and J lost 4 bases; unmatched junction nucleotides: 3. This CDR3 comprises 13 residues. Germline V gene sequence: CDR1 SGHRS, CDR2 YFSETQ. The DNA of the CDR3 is TGCGCCAGCAGCGCCGGACAGGGAGAGACCCAGTACTTC. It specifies CASSAGQGETQYF.

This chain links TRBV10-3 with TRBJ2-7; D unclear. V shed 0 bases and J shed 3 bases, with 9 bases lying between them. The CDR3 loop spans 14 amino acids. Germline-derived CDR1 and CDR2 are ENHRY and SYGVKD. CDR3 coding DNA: TGTGCCATCAGTGAGTCGGGTAGGAGCTACGAGCAGTACTTC. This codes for CAISESGRSYEQYF.

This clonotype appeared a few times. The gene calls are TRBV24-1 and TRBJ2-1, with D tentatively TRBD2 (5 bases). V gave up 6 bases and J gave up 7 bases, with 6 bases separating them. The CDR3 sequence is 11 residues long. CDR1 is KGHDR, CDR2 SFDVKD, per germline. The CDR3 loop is CATSLANEQFF. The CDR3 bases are TGTGCCACCAGTCTAGCAAATGAGCAGTTCTTC.

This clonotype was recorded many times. DNA of the CDR3: TGTGCCAGCAGCATTGTAGGGTCGGTCAATGAGCAGTTCTTC. Translation gives CASSIVGSVNEQFF. This chain joins TRBV9 and TRBJ2-1; D not resolved. Germline CDR1 is SGDLS and CDR2 is YYNGEE. The CDR3 has 14 amino acids. V shed 4 bases and J shed 6 bases, with 14 bases lying between them.

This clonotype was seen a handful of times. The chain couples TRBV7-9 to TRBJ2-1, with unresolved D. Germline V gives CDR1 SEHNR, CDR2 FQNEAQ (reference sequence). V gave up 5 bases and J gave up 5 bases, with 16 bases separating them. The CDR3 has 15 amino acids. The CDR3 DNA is TGTGCCAGCAGCCCCGGGCTAGGTGGTAACAATGAGCAGTTCTTC. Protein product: CASSPGLGGNNEQFF.

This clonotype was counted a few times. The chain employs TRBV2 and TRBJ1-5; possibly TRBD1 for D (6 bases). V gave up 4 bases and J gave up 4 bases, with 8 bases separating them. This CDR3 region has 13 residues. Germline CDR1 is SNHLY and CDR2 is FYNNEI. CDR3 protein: CASSGQVNQPQHF. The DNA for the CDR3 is TGTGCCAGCAGTGGACAGGTGAATCAGCCCCAGCATTTT.